This TCR beta chain was profiled in a study of blood T cell repertoires in COVID-19. Across the whole study: Samples representing acute and convalescent COVID-19 were sourced from the United States, Italy and Spain. T cells, B-cell-depleted T cells, or PBMCs supplied cDNA or gDNA.

Per the authors' pipeline: Reference gene primer amplification yielded estimated nucleated cell counts. Clones were read by immunoSEQ multiplex PCR, and TCRdb kept only the in-frame ones, dropping some. V and J calls and clone size are given by that table; D and trimming were obtained from the DNA. Of some 210,000 clones listed, approximately 91% were seen once; the top ten hold about 6%. Looked up from germline, CDR1 is SGHVS and CDR2 is FQNEAQ. This CDR3 is built from 15 residues. Trimming took 5 bases from V and 4 from J; bases not matched to a gene: 8. The chain couples TRBV7-8 to TRBJ2-3, with 8 bases matching TRBD2. This TCR was sampled from a man between 60 and 75 years old who had recovered from COVID-19. Sequenced: peripheral blood. CDR3 coding DNA: TGTGCCAGCAGCCCCCGGCTAGCGGGCGCAGATACGCAGTATTTT. Its translation is CASSPRLAGADTQYF.